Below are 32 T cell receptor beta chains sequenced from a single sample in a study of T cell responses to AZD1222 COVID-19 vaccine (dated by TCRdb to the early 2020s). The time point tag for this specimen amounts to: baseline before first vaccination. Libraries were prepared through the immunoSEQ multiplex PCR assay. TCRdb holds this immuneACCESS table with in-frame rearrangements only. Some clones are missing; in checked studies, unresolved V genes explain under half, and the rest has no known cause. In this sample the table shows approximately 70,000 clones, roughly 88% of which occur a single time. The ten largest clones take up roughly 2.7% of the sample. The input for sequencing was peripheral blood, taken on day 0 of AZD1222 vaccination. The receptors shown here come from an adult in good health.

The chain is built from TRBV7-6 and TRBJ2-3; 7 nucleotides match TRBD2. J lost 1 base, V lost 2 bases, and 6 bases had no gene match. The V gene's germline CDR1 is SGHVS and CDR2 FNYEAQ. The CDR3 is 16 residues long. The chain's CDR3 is CASSLFGGKGTDTQYF. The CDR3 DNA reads TGTGCCAGCAGCTTATTCGGGGGGAAGGGCACAGATACGCAGTATTTT. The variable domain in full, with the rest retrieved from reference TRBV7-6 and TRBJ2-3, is GAGVSQSPRYKVTKRGQDVALRCDPISGHVSLYWYRQALGQGPEFLTYFNYEAQQDKSGLPNDRFSAERPEGSISTLTIQRTEQRDSAMYRCASSLFGGKGTDTQYFGPGTRLTVL.

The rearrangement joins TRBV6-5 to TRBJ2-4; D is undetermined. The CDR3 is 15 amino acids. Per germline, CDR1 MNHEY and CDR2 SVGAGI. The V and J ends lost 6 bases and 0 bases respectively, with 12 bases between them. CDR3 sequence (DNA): TGTGCCAGCAGCCGTACTTTTATAGCCAAAAACATTCAGTACTTC. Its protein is CASSRTFIAKNIQYF.

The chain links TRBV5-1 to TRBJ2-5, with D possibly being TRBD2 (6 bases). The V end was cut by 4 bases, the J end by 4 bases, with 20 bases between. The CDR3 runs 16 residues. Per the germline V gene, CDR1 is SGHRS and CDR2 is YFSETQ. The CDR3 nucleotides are TGCGCCAGCAGCCGCGTGGGCGGGCGGGGTGCAGAGACCCAGTACTTC. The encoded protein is CASSRVGGRGAETQYF.

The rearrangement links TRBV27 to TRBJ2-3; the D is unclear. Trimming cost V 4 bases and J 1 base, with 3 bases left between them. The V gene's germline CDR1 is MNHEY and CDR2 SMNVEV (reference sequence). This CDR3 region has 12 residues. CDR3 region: CASSSRTDTQYF. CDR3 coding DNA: TGTGCCAGCAGTTCGCGCACAGATACGCAGTATTTT.

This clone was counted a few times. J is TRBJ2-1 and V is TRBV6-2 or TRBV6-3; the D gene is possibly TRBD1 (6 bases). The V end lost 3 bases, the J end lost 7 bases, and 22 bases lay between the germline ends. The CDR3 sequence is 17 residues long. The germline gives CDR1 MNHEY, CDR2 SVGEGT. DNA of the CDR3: TGTGCCAGCAGTTATATTAGGGGACAACCGCGAGGGAATGAGCAGTTCTTC. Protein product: CASSYIRGQPRGNEQFF.

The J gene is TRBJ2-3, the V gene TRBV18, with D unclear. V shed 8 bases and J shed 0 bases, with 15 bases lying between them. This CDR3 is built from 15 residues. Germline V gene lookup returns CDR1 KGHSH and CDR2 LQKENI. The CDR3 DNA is TGTGCCAGCCGGCTTGGGTTAGACAGCACAGATACGCAGTATTTT. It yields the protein CASRLGLDSTDTQYF.

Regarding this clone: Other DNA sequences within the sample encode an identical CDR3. The CDR3 is CASRVGQLVLEQYF. CDR3 sequence (DNA): TGTGCCAGCAGGGTGGGACAGCTAGTCTTGGAGCAGTACTTC. This chain connects TRBV2 to TRBJ2-7; 7 bases are shared with TRBD1. V gave up 6 bases and J gave up 7 bases; unmatched junction bases: 12. The CDR3 spans 14 residues. Germline V CDR1 and CDR2: SNHLY, FYNNEI.

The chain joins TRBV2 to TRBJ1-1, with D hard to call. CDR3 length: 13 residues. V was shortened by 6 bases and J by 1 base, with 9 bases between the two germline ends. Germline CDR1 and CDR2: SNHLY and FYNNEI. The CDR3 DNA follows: TGTGCCAGCAGGGTGTCGGAGAACACTGAAGCTTTCTTT. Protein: CASRVSENTEAFF.

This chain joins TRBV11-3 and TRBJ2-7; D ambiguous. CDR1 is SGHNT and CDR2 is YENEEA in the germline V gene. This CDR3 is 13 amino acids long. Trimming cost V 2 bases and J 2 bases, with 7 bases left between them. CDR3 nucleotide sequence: TGTGCCAGCAGCTTAACCGCCGCCTACGAGCAGTACTTC. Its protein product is CASSLTAAYEQYF.

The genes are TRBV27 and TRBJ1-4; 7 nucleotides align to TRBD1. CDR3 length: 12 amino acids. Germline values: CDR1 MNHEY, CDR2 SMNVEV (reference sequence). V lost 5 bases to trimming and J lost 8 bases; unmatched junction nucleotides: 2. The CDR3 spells CASSEQGEKLFF. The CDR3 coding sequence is TGTGCCAGCAGTGAACAGGGGGAAAAACTGTTTTTT. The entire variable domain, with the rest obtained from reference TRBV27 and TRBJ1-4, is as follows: EAQVTQNPRYLITVTGKKLTVTCSQNMNHEYMSWYRQDPGLGLRQIYYSMNVEVTDKGDVPEGYKVSRKEKRNFPLILESPSPNQTSLYFCASSEQGEKLFFGSGTQLSVL.

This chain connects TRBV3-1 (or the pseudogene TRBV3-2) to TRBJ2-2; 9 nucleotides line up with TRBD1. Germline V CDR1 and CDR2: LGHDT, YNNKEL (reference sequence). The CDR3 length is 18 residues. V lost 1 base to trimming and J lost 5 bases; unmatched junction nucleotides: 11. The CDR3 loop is CASSQVITGGLGTGELFF. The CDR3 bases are TGTGCCAGCAGCCAAGTTATCACAGGGGGCTTAGGGACCGGGGAGCTGTTTTTT.

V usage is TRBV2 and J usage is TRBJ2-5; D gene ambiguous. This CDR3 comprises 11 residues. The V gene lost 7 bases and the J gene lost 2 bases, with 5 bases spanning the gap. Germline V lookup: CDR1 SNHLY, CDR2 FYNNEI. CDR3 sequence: CASTAQETQYF. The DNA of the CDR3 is TGTGCCAGCACTGCGCAAGAGACCCAGTACTTC. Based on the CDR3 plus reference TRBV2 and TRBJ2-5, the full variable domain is EPEVTQTPSHQVTQMGQEVILRCVPISNHLYFYWYRQILGQKVEFLVSFYNNEISEKSEIFDDQFSVERPDGSNFTLKIRSTKLEDSAMYFCASTAQETQYFGPGTRLLVL.

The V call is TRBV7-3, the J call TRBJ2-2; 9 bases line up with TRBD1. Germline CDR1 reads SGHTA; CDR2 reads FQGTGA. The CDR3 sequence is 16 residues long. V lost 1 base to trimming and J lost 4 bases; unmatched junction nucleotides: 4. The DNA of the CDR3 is TGTGCCAGCAGCTTAAACCGGGACAGGGCCACCGGGGAGCTGTTTTTT. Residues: CASSLNRDRATGELFF.

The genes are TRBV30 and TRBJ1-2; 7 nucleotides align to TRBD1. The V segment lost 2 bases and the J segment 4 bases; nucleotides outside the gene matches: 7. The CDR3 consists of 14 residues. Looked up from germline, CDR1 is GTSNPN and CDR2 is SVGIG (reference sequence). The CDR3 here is CAWSPDRVGYGYTF. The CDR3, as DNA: TGTGCCTGGAGTCCCGACAGGGTCGGCTATGGCTACACCTTC.

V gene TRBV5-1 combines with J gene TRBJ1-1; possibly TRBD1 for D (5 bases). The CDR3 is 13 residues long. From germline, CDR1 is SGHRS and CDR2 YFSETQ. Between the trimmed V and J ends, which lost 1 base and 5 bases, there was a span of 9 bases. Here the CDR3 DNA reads TGCGCCAGCAGCTTGCGGGGGGATACTGAAGCTTTCTTT. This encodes CASSLRGDTEAFF.

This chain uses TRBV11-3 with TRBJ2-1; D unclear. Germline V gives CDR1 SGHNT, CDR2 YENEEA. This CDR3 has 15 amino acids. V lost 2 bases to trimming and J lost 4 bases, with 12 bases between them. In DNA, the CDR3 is TGTGCCAGCAGCTTAAATTTCGGGTTGTACAATGAGCAGTTCTTC. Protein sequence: CASSLNFGLYNEQFF. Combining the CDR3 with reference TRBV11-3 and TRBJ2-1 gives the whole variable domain EAGVVQSPRYKIIEKKQPVAFWCNPISGHNTLYWYLQNLGQGPELLIRYENEEAVDDSQLPKDRFSAERLKGVDSTLKIQPAELGDSAVYLCASSLNFGLYNEQFFGPGTRLTVL.

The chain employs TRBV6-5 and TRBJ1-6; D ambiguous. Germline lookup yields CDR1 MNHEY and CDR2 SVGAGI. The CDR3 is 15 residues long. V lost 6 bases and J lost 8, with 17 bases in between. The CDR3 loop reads CASSPNGGPHSPLHF. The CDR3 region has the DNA TGTGCCAGCAGCCCAAATGGAGGCCCTCATTCACCCCTCCACTTT.

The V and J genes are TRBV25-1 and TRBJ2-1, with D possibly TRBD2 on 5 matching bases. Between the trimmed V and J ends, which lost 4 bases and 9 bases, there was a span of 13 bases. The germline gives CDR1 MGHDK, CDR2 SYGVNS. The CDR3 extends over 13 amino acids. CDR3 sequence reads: CASSVRAIGEQFF. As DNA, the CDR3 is TGTGCCAGCAGTGTGAGGGCTATTGGTGAGCAGTTCTTC.

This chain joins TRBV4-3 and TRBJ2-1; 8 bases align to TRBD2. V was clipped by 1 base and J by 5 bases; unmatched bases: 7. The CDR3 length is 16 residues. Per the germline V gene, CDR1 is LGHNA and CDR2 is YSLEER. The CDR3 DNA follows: TGCGCCAGCAGCCAAGTCAGCGGGAGATGGCACAATGAGCAGTTCTTC. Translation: CASSQVSGRWHNEQFF.

For the CDR3, the DNA is TGTGCCAGCAGCACCTGGACAGGCATACCTGGAAACACCATATATTTT. Protein: CASSTWTGIPGNTIYF. This sequence joins TRBV7-9 and TRBJ1-3; 7 nucleotides match TRBD1. The CDR3 extends over 16 amino acids. V was clipped by 5 bases and J by 2 bases; unmatched bases: 9. In germline, CDR1 is SEHNR, CDR2 FQNEAQ (reference sequence). The complete variable domain, with remaining parts taken from reference TRBV7-9 and TRBJ1-3, reads DTGVSQNPRHKITKRGQNVTFRCDPISEHNRLYWYRQTLGQGPEFLTYFQNEAQLEKSRLLSDRFSAERPKGSFSTLEIQRTEQGDSAMYLCASSTWTGIPGNTIYFGEGSWLTVV.

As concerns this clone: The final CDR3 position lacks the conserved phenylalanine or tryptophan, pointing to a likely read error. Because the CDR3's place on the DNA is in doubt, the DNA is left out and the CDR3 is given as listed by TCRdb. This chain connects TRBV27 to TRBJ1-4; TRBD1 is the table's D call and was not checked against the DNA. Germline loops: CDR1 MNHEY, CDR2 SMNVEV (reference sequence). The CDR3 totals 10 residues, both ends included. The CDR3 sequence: CASSLKSQGR.

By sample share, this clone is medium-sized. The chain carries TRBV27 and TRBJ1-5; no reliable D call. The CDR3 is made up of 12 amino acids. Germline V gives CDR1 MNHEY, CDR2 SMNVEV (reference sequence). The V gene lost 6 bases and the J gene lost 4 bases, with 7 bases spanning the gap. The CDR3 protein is CASRSQNQPQHF. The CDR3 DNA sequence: TGTGCCAGCAGGTCGCAGAATCAGCCCCAGCATTTT.

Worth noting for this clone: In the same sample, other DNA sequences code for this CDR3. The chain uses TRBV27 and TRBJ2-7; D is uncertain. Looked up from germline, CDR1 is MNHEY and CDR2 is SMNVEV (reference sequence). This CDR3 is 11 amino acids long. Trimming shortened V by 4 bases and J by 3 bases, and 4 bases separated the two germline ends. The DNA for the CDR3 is TGTGCCAGCAGTTCAAGCTACGAGCAGTACTTC. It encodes CASSSSYEQYF.

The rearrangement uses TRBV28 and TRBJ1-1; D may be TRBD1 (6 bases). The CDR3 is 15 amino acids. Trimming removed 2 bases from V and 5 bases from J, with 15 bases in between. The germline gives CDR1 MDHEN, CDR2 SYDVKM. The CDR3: CASSLRAGEGTEAFF. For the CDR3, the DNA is TGTGCCAGCAGTTTACGGGCAGGGGAGGGAACTGAAGCTTTCTTT.

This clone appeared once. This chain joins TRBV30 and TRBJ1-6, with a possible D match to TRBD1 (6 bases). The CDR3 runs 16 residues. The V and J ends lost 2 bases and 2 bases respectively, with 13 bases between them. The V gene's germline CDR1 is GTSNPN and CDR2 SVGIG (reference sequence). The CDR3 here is CAWSSGQTAYNSPLHF. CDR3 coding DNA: TGTGCCTGGAGTTCGGGACAAACCGCCTATAATTCACCCCTCCACTTT.

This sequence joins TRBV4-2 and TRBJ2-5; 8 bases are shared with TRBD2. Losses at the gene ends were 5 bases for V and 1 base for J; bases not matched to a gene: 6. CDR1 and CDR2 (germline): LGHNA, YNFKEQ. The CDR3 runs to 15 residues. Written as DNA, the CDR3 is TGTGCCAGCAGCTTCAATAGCGGGGCCCAAGAGACCCAGTACTTC. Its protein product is CASSFNSGAQETQYF.

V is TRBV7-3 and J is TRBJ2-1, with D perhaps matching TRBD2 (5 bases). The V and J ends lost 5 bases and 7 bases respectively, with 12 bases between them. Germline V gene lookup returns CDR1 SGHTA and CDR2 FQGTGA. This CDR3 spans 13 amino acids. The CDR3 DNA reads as TGTGCCAGCAGCCCTTGGACTGGGAATGAGCAGTTCTTC. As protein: CASSPWTGNEQFF.

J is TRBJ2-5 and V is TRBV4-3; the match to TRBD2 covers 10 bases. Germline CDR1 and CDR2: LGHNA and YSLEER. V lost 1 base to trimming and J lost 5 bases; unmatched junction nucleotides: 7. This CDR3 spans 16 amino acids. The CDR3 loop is CASSQGLAGAGETQYF. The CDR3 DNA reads TGCGCCAGCAGCCAAGGTCTAGCGGGAGCCGGGGAGACCCAGTACTTC.

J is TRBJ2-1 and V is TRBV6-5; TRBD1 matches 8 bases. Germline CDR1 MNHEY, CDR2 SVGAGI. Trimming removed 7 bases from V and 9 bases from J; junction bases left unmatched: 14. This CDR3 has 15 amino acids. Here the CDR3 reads CASKISDRDQSEQFF. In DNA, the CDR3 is TGTGCCAGCAAAATATCGGACAGGGATCAGAGTGAGCAGTTCTTC.

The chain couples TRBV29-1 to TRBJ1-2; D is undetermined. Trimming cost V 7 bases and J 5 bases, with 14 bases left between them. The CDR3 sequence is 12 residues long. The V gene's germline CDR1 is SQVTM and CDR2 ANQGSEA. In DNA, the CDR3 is TGCAGCGCCACGGCTTCCCTTTATGGCTACACCTTC. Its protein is CSATASLYGYTF.

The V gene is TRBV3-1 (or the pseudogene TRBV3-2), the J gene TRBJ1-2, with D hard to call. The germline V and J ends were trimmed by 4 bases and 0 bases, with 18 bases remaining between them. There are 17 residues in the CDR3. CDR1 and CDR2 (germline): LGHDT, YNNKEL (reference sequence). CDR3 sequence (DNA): TGTGCCAGCAGCCTAAGCCTAAAGACGGTAGCTAACTATGGCTACACCTTC. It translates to CASSLSLKTVANYGYTF.

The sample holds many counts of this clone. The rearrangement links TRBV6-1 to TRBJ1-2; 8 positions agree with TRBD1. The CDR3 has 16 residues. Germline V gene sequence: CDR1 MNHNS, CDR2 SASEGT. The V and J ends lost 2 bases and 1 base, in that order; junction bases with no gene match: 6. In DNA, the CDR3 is TGTGCCAGCAGTGAAATCCAGGACAGGGTTAACTATGGCTACACCTTC. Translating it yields CASSEIQDRVNYGYTF.